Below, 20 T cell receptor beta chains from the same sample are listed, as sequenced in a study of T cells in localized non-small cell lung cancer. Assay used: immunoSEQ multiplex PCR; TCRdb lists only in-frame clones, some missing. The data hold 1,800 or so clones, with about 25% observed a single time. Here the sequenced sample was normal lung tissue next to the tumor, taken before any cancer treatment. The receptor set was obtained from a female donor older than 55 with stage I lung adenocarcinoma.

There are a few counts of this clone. CDR3 sequence reads: CASSTGSLSTDTQYF. CDR3 coding DNA: TGTGCCAGCTCTACCGGGTCACTTAGCACAGATACGCAGTATTTT. The chain carries TRBV28 and TRBJ2-3; D uncertain. Germline values: CDR1 MDHEN, CDR2 SYDVKM. CDR3 length equals 15 residues. V lost 8 bases, J lost 0 bases, and 15 bases lay in between. Full variable domain (outside the CDR3, taken from reference TRBV28 and TRBJ2-3): DVKVTQSSRYLVKRTGEKVFLECVQDMDHENMFWYRQDPGLGLRLIYFSYDVKMKEKGDIPEGYSVSREKKERFSLILESASTNQTSMYLCASSTGSLSTDTQYFGPGTRLTVL.

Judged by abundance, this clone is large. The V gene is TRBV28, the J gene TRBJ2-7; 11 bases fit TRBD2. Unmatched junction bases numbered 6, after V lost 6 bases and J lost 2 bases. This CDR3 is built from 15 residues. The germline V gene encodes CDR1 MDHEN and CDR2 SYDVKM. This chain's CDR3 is CASSLGTSGTYEQYV. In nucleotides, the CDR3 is TGTGCCAGCAGCCTCGGGACTAGCGGTACCTACGAGCAGTACGTC.

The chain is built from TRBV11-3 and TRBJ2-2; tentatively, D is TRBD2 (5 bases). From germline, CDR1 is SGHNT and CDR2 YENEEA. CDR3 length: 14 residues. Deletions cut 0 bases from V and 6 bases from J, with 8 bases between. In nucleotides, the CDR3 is TGTGCCAGCAGCTTAGAACTAGGATCCGGGGAGCTGTTTTTT. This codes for CASSLELGSGELFF.

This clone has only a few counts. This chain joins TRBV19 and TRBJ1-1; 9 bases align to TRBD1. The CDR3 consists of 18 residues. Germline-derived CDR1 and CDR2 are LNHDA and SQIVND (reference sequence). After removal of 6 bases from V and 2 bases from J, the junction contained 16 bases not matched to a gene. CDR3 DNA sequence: TGTGCCAGTAGACCGGGACAGGGATATTCTCGGGCTAACACTGAAGCTTTCTTT. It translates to CASRPGQGYSRANTEAFF.

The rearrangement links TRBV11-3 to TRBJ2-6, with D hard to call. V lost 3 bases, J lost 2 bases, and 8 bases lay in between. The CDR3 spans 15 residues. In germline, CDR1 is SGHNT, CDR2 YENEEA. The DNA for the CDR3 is TGTGCCAGCAGCTTTAGATTGACTGGGGCCAACGTCCTGACTTTC. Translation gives CASSFRLTGANVLTF.

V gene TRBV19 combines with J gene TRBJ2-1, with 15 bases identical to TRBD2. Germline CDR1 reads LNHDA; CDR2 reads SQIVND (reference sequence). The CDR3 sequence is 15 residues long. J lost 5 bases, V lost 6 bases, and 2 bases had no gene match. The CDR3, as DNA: TGTGCCAGTAGAGGACTAGCGGGAGGGGACAATGAGCAGTTCTTC. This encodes CASRGLAGGDNEQFF.

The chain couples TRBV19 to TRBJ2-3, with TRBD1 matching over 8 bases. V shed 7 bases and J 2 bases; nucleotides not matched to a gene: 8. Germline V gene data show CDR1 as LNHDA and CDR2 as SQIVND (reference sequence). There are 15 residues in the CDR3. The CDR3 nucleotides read TGTGCCAGTACCTCTCTGACAGGGGCCACAGATACGCAGTATTTT. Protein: CASTSLTGATDTQYF.

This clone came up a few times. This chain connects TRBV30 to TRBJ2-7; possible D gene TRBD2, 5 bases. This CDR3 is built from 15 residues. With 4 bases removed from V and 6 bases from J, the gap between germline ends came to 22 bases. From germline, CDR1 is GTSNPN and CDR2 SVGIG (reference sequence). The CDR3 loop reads CAWTFNPRLDFEQYV. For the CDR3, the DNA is TGTGCCTGGACCTTCAACCCTCGACTGGACTTCGAGCAGTACGTC.

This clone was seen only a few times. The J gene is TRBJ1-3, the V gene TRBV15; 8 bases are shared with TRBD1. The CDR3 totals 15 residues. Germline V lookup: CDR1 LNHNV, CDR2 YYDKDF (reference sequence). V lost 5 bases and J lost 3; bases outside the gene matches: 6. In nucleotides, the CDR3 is TGTGCCACCAGCGCCCGGACAGGGAGTGGAAACACCATATATTTT. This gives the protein CATSARTGSGNTIYF.

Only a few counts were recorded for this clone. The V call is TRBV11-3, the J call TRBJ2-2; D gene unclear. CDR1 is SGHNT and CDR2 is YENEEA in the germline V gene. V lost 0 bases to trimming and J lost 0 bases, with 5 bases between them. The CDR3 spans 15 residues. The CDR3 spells CASSLEGPNTGELFF. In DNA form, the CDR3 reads TGTGCCAGCAGCTTAGAAGGCCCGAACACCGGGGAGCTGTTTTTT.

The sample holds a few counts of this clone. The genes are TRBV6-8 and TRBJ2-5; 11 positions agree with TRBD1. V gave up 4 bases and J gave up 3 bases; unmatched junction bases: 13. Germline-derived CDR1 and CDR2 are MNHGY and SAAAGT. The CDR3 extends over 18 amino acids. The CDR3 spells CASSFTVPGQGVEETQYF. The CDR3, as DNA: TGTGCCAGCAGTTTCACAGTTCCGGGACAGGGGGTCGAAGAGACCCAGTACTTC.

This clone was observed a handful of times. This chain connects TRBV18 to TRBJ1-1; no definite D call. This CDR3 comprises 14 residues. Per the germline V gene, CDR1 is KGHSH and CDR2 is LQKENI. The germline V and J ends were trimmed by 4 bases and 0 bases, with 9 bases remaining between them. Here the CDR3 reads CASSQNSMNTEAFF. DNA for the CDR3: TGTGCCAGCTCACAGAACAGCATGAACACTGAAGCTTTCTTT.

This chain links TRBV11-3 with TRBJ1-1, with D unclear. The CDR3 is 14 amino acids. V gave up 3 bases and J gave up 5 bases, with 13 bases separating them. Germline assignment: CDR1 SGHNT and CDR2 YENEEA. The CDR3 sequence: CASSFHGERTEAFF. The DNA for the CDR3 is TGTGCCAGCAGCTTTCACGGGGAACGGACTGAAGCTTTCTTT.

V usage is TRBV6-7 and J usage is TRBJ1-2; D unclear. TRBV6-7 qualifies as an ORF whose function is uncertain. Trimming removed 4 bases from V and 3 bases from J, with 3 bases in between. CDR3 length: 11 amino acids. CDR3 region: CASSSYYGYTF. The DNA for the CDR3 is TGTGCCAGCAGTTCATACTATGGCTACACCTTC.

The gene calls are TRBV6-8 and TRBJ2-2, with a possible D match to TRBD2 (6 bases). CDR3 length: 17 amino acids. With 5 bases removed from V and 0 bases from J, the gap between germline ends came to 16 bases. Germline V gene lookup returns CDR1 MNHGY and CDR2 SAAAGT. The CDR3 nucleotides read TGTGCCAGCAGTCGAGGGAGGTCAGTCGCGAACACCGGGGAGCTGTTTTTT. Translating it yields CASSRGRSVANTGELFF.

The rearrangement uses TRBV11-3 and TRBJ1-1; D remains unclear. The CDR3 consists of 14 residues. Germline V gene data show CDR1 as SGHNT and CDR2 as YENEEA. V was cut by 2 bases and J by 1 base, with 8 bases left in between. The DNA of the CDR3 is TGTGCCAGCAGCTTACCAAGAGGGAACACTGAAGCTTTCTTT. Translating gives CASSLPRGNTEAFF.

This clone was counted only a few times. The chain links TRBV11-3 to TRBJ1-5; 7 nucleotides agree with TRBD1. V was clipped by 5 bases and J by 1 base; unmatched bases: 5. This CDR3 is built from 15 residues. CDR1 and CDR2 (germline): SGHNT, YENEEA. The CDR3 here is CASSPPGQSNQPQHF. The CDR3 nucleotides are TGTGCCAGCAGCCCTCCGGGACAGAGCAATCAGCCCCAGCATTTT. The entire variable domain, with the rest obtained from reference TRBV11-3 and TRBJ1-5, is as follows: EAGVVQSPRYKIIEKKQPVAFWCNPISGHNTLYWYLQNLGQGPELLIRYENEEAVDDSQLPKDRFSAERLKGVDSTLKIQPAELGDSAVYLCASSPPGQSNQPQHFGDGTRLSIL.

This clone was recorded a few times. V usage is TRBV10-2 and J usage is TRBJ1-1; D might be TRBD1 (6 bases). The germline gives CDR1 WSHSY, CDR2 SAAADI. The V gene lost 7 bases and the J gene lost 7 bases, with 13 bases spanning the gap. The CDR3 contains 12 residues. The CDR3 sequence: CASMGDRIEAFF. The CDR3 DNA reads TGCGCCAGCATGGGAGACAGGATTGAAGCTTTCTTT.

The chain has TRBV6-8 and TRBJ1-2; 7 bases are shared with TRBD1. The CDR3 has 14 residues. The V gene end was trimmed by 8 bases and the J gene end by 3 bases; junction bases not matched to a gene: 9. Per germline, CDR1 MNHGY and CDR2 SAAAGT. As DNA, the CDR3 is TGTGCCAGCCAGCAGGAGACAGGGTACTATGGCTACACCTTC. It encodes CASQQETGYYGYTF.

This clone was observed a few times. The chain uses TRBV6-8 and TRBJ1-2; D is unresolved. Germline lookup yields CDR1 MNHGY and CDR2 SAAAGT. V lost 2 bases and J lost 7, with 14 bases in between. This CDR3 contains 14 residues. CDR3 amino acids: CASSYAALGSGYTF. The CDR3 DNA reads TGTGCCAGCAGTTACGCGGCCCTGGGGTCTGGCTACACCTTC.